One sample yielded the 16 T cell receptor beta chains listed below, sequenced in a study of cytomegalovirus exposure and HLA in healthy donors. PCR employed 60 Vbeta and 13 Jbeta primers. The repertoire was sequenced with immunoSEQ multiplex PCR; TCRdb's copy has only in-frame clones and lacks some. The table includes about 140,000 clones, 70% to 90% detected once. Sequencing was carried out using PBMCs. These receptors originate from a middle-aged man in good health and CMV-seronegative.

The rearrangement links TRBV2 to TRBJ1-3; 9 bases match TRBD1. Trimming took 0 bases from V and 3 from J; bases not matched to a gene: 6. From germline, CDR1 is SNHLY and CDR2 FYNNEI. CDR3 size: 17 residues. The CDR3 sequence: CASSEAGTGRFGNTIYF. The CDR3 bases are TGTGCCAGCAGTGAAGCGGGGACAGGGAGGTTTGGAAACACCATATATTTT.

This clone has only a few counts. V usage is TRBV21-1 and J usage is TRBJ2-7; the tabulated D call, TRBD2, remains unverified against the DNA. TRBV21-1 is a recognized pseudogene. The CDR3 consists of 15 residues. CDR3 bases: TGTGCCAGCAGCGGACGACTAGCGGGAGTCGGCGAGCAGTACTTC. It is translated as CASSGRLAGVGEQYF.

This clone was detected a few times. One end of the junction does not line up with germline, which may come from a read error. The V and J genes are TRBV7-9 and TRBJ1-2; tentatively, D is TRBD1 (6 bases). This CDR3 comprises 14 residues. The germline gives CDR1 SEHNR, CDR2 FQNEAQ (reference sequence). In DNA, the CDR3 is TGTGCCAGCACCTTAGGGGGGGCTAACTATGGCTACACCTTC. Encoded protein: CASTLGGANYGYTF.

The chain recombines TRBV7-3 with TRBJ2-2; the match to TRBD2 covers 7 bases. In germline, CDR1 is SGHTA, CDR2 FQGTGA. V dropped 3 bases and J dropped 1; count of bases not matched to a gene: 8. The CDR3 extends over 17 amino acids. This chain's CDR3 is CASSFPLGGRNTGELFF. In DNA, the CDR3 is TGTGCCAGCAGCTTCCCCCTGGGAGGGAGGAACACCGGGGAGCTGTTTTTT.

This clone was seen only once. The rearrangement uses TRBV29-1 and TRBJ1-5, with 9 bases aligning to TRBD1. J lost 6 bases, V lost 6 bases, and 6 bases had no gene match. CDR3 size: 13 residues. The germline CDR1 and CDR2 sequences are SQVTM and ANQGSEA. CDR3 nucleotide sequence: TGCAGCGTGAAACAGGGGGCAGGTCAGCCCCAGCATTTT. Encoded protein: CSVKQGAGQPQHF.

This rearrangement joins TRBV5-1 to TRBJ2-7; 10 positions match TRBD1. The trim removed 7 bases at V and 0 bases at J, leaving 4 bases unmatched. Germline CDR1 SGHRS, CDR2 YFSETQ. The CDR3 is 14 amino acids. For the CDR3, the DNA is TGCGCCAGCCGAAGGACAGGGGGCTCCTACGAGCAGTACTTC. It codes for CASRRTGGSYEQYF.

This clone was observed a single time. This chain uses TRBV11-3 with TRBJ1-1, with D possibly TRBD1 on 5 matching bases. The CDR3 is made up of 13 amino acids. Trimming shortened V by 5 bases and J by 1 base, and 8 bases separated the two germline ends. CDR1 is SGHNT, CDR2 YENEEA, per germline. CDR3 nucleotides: TGTGCCAGCAGCCTAACAGGGAACACTGAAGCTTTCTTT. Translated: CASSLTGNTEAFF.

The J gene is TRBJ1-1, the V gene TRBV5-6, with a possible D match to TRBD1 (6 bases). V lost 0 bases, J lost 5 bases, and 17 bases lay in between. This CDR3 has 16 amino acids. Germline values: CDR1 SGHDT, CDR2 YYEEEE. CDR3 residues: CASSLAWGGPETEAFF. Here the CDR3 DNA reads TGTGCCAGCAGCTTGGCCTGGGGGGGGCCGGAAACTGAAGCTTTCTTT.

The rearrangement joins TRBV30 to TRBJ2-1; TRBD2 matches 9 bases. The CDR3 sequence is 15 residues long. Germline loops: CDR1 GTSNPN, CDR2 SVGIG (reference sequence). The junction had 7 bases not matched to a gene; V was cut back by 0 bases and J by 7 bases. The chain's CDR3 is CAWSVNSGSRNEQFF. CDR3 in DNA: TGTGCCTGGAGTGTAAATAGCGGGAGCAGGAATGAGCAGTTCTTC.

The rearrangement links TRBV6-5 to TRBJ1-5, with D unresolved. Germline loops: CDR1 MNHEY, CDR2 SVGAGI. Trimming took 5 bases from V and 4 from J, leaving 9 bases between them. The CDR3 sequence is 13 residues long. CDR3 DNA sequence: TGTGCCAGCAGTAGGACTCGGAATCAGCCCCAGCATTTT. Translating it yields CASSRTRNQPQHF.

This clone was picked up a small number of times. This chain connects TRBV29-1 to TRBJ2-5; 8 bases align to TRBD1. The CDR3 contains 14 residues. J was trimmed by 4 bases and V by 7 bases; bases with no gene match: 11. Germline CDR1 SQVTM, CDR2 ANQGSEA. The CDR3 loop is CSGEPVGQGETQYF. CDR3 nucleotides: TGCAGCGGAGAGCCGGTTGGACAGGGAGAGACCCAGTACTTC.

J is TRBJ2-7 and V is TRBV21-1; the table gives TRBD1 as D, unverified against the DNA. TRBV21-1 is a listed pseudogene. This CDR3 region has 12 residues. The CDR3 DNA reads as TGTGCCAGCAGACAGGGGCAGAGCGAGCAGTACTTC. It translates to CASRQGQSEQYF.

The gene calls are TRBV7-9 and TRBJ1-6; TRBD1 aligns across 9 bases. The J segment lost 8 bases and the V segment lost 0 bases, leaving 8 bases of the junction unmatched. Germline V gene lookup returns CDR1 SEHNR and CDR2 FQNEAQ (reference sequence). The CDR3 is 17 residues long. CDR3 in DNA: TGTGCCAGCAGCTTAGCGTGGGCGGGACAGGGTGATTCACCCCTCCACTTT. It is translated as CASSLAWAGQGDSPLHF.

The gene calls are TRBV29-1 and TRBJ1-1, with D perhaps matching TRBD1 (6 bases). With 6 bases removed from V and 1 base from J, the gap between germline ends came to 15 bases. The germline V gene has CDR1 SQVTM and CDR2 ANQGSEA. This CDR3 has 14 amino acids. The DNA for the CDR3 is TGCAGCGTCGCAACCGGGACAACGAACACTGAAGCTTTCTTT. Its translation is CSVATGTTNTEAFF.

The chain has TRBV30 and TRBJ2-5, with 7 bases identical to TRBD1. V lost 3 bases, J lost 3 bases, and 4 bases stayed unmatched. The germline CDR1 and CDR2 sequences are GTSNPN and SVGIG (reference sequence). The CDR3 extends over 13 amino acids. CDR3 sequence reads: CAWSLGGEETQYF. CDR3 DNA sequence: TGTGCCTGGAGCTTAGGGGGCGAAGAGACCCAGTACTTC.

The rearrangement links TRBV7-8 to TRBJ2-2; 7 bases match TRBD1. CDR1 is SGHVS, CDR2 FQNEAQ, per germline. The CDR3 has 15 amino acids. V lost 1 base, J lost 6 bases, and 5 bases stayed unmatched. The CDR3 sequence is CASSLEQGRAGELFF. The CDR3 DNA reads TGTGCCAGCAGCTTAGAACAGGGGCGGGCCGGGGAGCTGTTTTTT.